What follows is one TCR beta chain and its context. As yet, its antigen is unknown. Germline CDR1 and CDR2: MNHEY and SMNVEV (reference sequence). The CDR3 runs 15 residues. V was trimmed by 6 bases and J by 2 bases, leaving 13 bases between them. PCR primers comprised 60 Vbeta and 13 Jbeta primers. Data came from immunoSEQ multiplex PCR; TCRdb stores just in-frame clones and leaves some out. The sample comprises 210,000 or so clones, 75% to 85% of which are singletons, and around 2.9% rests with the top ten. These data are taken from a study of cytomegalovirus exposure and HLA in healthy donors. Study findings and constraints: Information on immune exposure was restricted to one variable (CMV serostatus). Follow-up analysis seemed to connect common viral pathogens with several of the most significant clusters identified. The study carried out a later analysis of TCR beta sequences. It associated some 15,000 of them with specific HLA alleles at a false discovery rate of 0.05.

V is TRBV27 and J is TRBJ2-2; TRBD2 is a possible D gene (7 bases). The sequence came from a woman between 55 and 75 years old in good health and CMV-seropositive. Source material: PBMCs. In DNA, the CDR3 is TGTGCCAGCAGGCACGGGGGGCCAAACACCGGGGAGCTGTTTTTT. It codes for CASRHGGPNTGELFF.